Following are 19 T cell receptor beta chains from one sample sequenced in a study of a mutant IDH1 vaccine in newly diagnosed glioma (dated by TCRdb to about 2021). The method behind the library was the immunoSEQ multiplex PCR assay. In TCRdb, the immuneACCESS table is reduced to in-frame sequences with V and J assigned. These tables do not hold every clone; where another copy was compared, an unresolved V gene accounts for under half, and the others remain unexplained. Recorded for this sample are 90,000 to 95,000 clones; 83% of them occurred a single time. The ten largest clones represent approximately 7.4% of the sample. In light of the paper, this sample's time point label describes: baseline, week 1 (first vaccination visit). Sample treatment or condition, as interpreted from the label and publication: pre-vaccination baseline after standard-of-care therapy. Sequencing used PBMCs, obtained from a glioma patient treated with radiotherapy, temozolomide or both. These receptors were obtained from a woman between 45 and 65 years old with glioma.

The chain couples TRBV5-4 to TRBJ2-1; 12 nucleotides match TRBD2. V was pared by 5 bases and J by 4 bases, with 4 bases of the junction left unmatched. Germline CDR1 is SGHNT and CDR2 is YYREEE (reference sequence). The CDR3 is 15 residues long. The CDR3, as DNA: TGTGCCAGCAGTCCGACTAGCGGGAGTTACAATGAGCAGTTCTTC. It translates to CASSPTSGSYNEQFF.

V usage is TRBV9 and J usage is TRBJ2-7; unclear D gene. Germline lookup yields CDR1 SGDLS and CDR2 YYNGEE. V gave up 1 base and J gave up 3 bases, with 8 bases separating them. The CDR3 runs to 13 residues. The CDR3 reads CASSVTSFYEQYF. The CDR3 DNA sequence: TGTGCCAGCAGCGTAACCAGTTTCTACGAGCAGTACTTC.

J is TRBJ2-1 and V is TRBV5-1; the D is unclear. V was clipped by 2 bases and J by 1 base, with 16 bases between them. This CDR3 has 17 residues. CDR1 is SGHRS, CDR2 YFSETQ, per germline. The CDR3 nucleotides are TGCGCCAGCAGCTTTATGTCGGCTACCATATCCTACAATGAGCAGTTCTTC. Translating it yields CASSFMSATISYNEQFF. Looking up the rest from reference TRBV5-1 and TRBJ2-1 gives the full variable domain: KAGVTQTPRYLIKTRGQQVTLSCSPISGHRSVSWYQQTPGQGLQFLFEYFSETQRNKGNFPGRFSGRQFSNSRSEMNVSTLELGDSALYLCASSFMSATISYNEQFFGPGTRLTVL.

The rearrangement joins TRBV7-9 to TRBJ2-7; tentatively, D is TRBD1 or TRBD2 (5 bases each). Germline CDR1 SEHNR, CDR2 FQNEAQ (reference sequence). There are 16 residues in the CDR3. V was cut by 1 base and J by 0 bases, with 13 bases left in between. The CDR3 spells CASSLEGAGSSYEQYF. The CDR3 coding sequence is TGTGCCAGCAGCTTAGAGGGTGCAGGGAGCTCCTACGAGCAGTACTTC.

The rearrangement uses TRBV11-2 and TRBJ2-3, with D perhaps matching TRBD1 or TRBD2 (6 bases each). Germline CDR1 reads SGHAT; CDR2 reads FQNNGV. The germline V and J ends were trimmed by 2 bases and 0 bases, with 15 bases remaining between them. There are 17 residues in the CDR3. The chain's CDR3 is CASSLRGAAASTDTQYF. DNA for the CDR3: TGTGCCAGCAGCTTAAGGGGGGCAGCGGCTAGCACAGATACGCAGTATTTT.

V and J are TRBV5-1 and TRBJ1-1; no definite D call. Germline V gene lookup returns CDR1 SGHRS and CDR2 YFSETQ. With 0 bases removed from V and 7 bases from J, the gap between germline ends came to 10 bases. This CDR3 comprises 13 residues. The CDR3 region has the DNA TGCGCCAGCAGCTTGGAACATCAAATTGAAGCTTTCTTT. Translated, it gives CASSLEHQIEAFF.

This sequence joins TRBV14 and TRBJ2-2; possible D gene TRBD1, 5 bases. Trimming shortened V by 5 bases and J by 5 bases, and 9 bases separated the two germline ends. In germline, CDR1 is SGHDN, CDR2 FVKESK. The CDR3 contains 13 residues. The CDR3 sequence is CASSGHPTGELFF. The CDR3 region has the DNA TGTGCCAGCAGCGGACACCCGACCGGGGAGCTGTTTTTT.

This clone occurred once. This CDR3 is CSAYLSPPRRNQPQHF. DNA of the CDR3: TGCAGCGCCTACCTTTCACCGCCCCGGCGCAATCAGCCCCAGCATTTT. The chain recombines TRBV29-1 with TRBJ1-5; D not certain. The length of the CDR3 is 16 residues. Looked up from germline, CDR1 is SQVTM and CDR2 is ANQGSEA. Trimming pared 7 bases from V and 2 bases from J, leaving 21 bases between.

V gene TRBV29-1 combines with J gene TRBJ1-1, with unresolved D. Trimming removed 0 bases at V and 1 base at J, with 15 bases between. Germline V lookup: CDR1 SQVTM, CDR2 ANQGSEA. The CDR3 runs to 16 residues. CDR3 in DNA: TGCAGCGTTGAAGATCGCCTTCGCGTGAGGAACACTGAAGCTTTCTTT. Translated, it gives CSVEDRLRVRNTEAFF.

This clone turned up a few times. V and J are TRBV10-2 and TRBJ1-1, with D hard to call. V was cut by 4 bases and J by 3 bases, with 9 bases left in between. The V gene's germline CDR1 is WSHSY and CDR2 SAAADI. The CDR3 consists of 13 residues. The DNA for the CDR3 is TGCGCCAGCAGTGTTAGGGTTTACACTGAAGCTTTCTTT. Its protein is CASSVRVYTEAFF.

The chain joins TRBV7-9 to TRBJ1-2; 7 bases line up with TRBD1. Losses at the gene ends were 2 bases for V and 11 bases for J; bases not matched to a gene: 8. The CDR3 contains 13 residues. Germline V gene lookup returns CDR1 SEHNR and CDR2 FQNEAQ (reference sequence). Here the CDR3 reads CASSLNDREQYTF. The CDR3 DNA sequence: TGTGCCAGCAGCTTAAACGACAGGGAGCAGTACACCTTC.

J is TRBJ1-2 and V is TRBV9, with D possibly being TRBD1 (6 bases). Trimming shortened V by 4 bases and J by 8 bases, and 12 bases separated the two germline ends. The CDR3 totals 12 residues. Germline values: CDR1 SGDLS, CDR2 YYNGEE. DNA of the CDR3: TGTGCCAGCAGCTTCGGAGGGGGAGGCTACACCTTC. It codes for CASSFGGGGYTF.

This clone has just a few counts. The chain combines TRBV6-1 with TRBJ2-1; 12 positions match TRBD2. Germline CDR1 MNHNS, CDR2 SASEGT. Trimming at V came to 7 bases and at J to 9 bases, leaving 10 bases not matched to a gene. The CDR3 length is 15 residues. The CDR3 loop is CASNRASGGAGEQFF. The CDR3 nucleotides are TGTGCCAGCAACCGGGCTAGCGGGGGGGCCGGTGAGCAGTTCTTC.

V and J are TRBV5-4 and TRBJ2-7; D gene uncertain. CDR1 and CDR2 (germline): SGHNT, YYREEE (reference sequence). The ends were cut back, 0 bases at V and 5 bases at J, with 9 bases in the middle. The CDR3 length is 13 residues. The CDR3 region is CASSLAVEHEQYF. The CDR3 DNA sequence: TGTGCCAGCAGCTTGGCCGTAGAACACGAGCAGTACTTC.

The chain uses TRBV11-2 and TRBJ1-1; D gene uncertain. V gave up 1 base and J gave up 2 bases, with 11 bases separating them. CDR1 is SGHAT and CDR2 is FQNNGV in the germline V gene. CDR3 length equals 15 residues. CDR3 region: CASSLGSGINTEAFF. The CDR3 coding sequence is TGTGCCAGCAGCTTAGGATCTGGGATTAACACTGAAGCTTTCTTT.

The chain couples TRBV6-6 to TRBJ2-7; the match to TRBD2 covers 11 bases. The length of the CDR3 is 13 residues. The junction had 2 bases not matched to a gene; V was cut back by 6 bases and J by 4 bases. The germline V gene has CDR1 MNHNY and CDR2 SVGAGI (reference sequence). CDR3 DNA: TGTGCCAGCAGGGTAGCGGGGGGGTACGAGCAGTACTTC. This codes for CASRVAGGYEQYF.

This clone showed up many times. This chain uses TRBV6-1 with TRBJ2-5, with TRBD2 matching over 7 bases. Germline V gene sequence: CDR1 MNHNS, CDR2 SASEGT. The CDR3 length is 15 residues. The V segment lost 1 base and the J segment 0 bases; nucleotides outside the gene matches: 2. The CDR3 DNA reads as TGTGCCAGCAGTGAAGAGCTAGCGGACCAAGAGACCCAGTACTTC. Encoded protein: CASSEELADQETQYF.

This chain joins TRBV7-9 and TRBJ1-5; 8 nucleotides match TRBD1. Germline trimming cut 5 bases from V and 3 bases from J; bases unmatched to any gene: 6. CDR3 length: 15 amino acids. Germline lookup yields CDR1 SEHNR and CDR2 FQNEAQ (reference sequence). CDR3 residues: CASSTDRAVNQPQHF. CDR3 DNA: TGTGCCAGCAGCACGGACAGGGCCGTCAATCAGCCCCAGCATTTT.

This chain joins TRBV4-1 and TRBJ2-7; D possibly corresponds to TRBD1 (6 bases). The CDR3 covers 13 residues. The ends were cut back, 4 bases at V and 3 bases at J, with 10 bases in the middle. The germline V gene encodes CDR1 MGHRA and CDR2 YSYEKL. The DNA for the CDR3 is TGCGCCAGCAGCCCTCGGGACAACTACGAGCAGTACTTC. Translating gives CASSPRDNYEQYF.